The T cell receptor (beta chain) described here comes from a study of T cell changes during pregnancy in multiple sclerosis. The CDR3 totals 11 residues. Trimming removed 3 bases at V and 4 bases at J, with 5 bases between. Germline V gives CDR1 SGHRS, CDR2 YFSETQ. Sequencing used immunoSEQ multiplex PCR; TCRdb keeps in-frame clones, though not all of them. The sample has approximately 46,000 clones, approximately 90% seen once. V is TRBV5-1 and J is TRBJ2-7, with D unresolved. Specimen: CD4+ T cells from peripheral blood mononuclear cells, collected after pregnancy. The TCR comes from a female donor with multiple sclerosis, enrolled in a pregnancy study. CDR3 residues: CASSSYYEQYF. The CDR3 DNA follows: TGCGCCAGCAGCTCGTATTACGAGCAGTACTTC.